This TCR beta chain was documented in a study of beta chain features in type 1 diabetes. Study-level results: PCR might preferentially amplify shorter templates, equally in patients and controls. Any HLA-type effect on TCRB rearrangement remained unresolved here.

It was via CD45RO/CCR7/CD25/CD127/CD95/CD27 that CD4+ naive, central memory, regulatory and stem cell-like memory cells were sorted. Germline lookup yields CDR1 MNHEY and CDR2 SVGAGI. V shed 6 bases and J 8 bases; nucleotides not matched to a gene: 9. The CDR3 contains 13 residues. Points on this clone: Its specificity is not known.

Expressed TCRB transcripts got sequenced, as all isolated RNA was reverse transcribed. The assay was immunoSEQ multiplex PCR, and TCRdb's table has in-frame clones only and misses some. The table records nearly 350,000 clones, 7% to 9% of them present only once. The receptor was derived from a woman aged 18-29 years in good health. Specimen: central memory CD4+ T cells from blood. The chain joins TRBV6-5 to TRBJ1-2; TRBD1 aligns across 7 bases. In DNA form, the CDR3 reads TGTGCCAGCAGCTTGACAGGGAAGGGCGGCTACACCTTC. Translation gives CASSLTGKGGYTF.